Shown below are 3 T cell receptor beta chains from a single sample sequenced in a study of blood T cell repertoires in COVID-19. Assay: immunoSEQ multiplex PCR; the TCRdb copy retains only in-frame clones and omits some. Counted here are about 310,000 clones, 85% to 90% occurring once; the ten biggest clones make up roughly 1%. Sequencing input: peripheral blood. Receptors were obtained from a woman aged 40 to 50 with COVID-19, enrolled during active disease.

The CDR3 DNA reads as TGTGCCAGCAGTTTAGGAAACTTATGGGAGGGCTACACCTTC. Translated, it gives CASSLGNLWEGYTF. V and J are TRBV28 and TRBJ1-2; D unclear. Trimming shortened V by 2 bases and J by 8 bases, and 15 bases separated the two germline ends. In germline, CDR1 is MDHEN, CDR2 SYDVKM. The CDR3 spans 14 residues.

The J gene is TRBJ2-7, the V gene TRBV27, with 7 bases lining up with TRBD1. The V gene's germline CDR1 is MNHEY and CDR2 SMNVEV (reference sequence). CDR3 length equals 15 residues. V trimming: 4 bases; J trimming: 3 bases; junction bases outside the gene matches: 9. For the CDR3, the DNA is TGTGCCAGCAGTTCAGGGACAGTGCTATACTACGAGCAGTACTTC. This translates into CASSSGTVLYYEQYF.

This chain links TRBV7-2 with TRBJ2-7; TRBD1 might be the D (6 bases). CDR3 length: 15 amino acids. The ends were cut back, 3 bases at V and 5 bases at J, with 17 bases in the middle. Germline loops: CDR1 SGHTA, CDR2 FQGNSA. The CDR3 coding sequence is TGTGCCAGCAGCTTTGAAGGTATGGACAGCCACGAGCAGTACTTC. It translates to CASSFEGMDSHEQYF.